These 17 T cell receptor beta chains share one sample of origin, sequenced in a study of blood T cell repertoires in COVID-19. Only in-frame clones appear in the TCRdb table, and some are missing; sequencing was by immunoSEQ multiplex PCR. The sample lists over 350,000 clones, 87% occurring once. The sequenced sample consisted of PBMCs or T cells enriched from blood (not recorded which). The receptors come from a woman between 18 and 29 years old with acute COVID-19.

This clone was seen more than once but under ten times. The J gene is TRBJ1-4, the V gene TRBV5-5; tentatively, D is TRBD1 (6 bases). Trimming shortened V by 3 bases and J by 0 bases, and 15 bases separated the two germline ends. The CDR3 has 17 amino acids. Germline CDR1 and CDR2: SGHKS and YYEKEE (reference sequence). The CDR3 nucleotides are TGTGCCAGCAGCTCCTTTAGGACAGAAGCAACTAATGAAAAACTGTTTTTT. It is translated as CASSSFRTEATNEKLFF. The full variable domain, its missing parts supplied by reference TRBV5-5 and TRBJ1-4, is DAGVTQSPTHLIKTRGQQVTLRCSPISGHKSVSWYQQVLGQGPQFIFQYYEKEERGRGNFPDRFSARQFPNYSSELNVNALLLGDSALYLCASSSFRTEATNEKLFFGSGTQLSVL.

The chain is built from TRBV6-6 and TRBJ2-1, with TRBD2 identical over 8 bases. The J segment lost 8 bases and the V segment lost 6 bases, leaving 12 bases of the junction unmatched. The length of the CDR3 is 15 residues. Per the germline V gene, CDR1 is MNHNY and CDR2 is SVGAGI (reference sequence). The CDR3 DNA follows: TGTGCCAGCAGGTCCAGCGGGAGTGTCGGGGATGAGCAGTTCTTC. It codes for CASRSSGSVGDEQFF.

This clone was detected once. The genes are TRBV7-8 and TRBJ2-3; 8 bases fit TRBD2. The germline gives CDR1 SGHVS, CDR2 FQNEAQ. The junction had 12 bases not matched to a gene; V was cut back by 2 bases and J by 5 bases. The CDR3 covers 17 residues. CDR3 amino acids: CASSLLRAGGWGDTQYF. The CDR3 region has the DNA TGTGCCAGCAGCTTATTAAGGGCGGGAGGTTGGGGAGATACGCAGTATTTT. Full variable domain (outside the CDR3, taken from reference TRBV7-8 and TRBJ2-3): GAGVSQSPRYKVAKRGQDVALRCDPISGHVSLFWYQQALGQGPEFLTYFQNEAQLDKSGLPSDRFFAERPEGSVSTLKIQRTQQEDSAVYLCASSLLRAGGWGDTQYFGPGTRLTVL.

The chain links TRBV30 to TRBJ1-4; 7 bases align to TRBD1. Germline loops: CDR1 GTSNPN, CDR2 SVGIG (reference sequence). The CDR3 sequence is 14 residues long. The ends lost 4 bases at V and 8 bases at J; junction bases unmatched: 10. The chain's CDR3 is CAWKGAGTGEKLFF. The CDR3 nucleotides read TGTGCCTGGAAGGGGGCCGGGACGGGGGAAAAACTGTTTTTT.

This chain links TRBV7-9 with TRBJ2-3, with 8 bases that match TRBD2. This CDR3 contains 13 residues. Germline V gene lookup returns CDR1 SEHNR and CDR2 FQNEAQ (reference sequence). J was trimmed by 3 bases and V by 8 bases; bases with no gene match: 4. The CDR3 coding sequence is TGTGCCAGCCGGGGGGGTATAACAGATACGCAGTATTTT. Its protein product is CASRGGITDTQYF.

This chain uses TRBV19 with TRBJ2-7, with D possibly matching TRBD1 (6 bases). The V end was cut by 3 bases, the J end by 7 bases, with 13 bases between. There are 13 residues in the CDR3. Germline CDR1 is LNHDA and CDR2 is SQIVND (reference sequence). CDR3 region: CASSITLRGEQYF. The CDR3 DNA sequence: TGTGCCAGTAGTATCACTCTCAGGGGAGAGCAGTACTTC.

The chain employs TRBV25-1 and TRBJ2-3; weak D call: TRBD1 (5 bases). CDR3 length: 16 amino acids. Germline CDR1 is MGHDK and CDR2 is SYGVNS. Trimming shortened V by 1 base and J by 0 bases, and 11 bases separated the two germline ends. CDR3 coding DNA: TGTGCCAGCAGTGAATCGGCGGCAGGGAGCACAGATACGCAGTATTTT. Its protein is CASSESAAGSTDTQYF.

J is TRBJ2-7 and V is TRBV4-1; D possibly corresponds to TRBD2 (6 bases). V gave up 4 bases and J gave up 3 bases, with 10 bases separating them. CDR1 and CDR2 from the germline V gene are MGHRA and YSYEKL. This CDR3 region has 13 residues. CDR3 nucleotides: TGCGCCAGCAGCCTGACTAGTGACTACGAGCAGTACTTC. It yields the protein CASSLTSDYEQYF.

The chain recombines TRBV18 with TRBJ2-7, with D possibly being TRBD1 (5 bases). Trimming shortened V by 4 bases and J by 0 bases, and 10 bases separated the two germline ends. The CDR3 length is 14 residues. The germline V gene has CDR1 KGHSH and CDR2 LQKENI. The CDR3 DNA is TGTGCCAGCTCACGAGACAGCGACTCCTACGAGCAGTACTTC. Protein sequence: CASSRDSDSYEQYF.

This chain links TRBV14 with TRBJ2-4; TRBD2 agrees at 10 bases. Germline-derived CDR1 and CDR2 are SGHDN and FVKESK. CDR3 size: 17 residues. V lost 1 base and J lost 4; bases outside the gene matches: 7. The CDR3 region is CASSQGLAGVRKNIQYF. The CDR3 region has the DNA TGTGCCAGCAGCCAAGGTCTAGCGGGGGTTCGGAAAAACATTCAGTACTTC.

This rearrangement joins TRBV28 to TRBJ2-5; TRBD2 is a possible D gene (6 bases). CDR3 length equals 15 residues. Germline CDR1 and CDR2: MDHEN and SYDVKM. V lost 4 bases and J lost 4, with 16 bases in between. Here the CDR3 DNA reads TGTGCCAGCAGTTCCCCTCGCAGGGACTTAGAGACCCAGTACTTC. It encodes CASSSPRRDLETQYF.

The rearrangement uses TRBV19 and TRBJ2-7; TRBD2 agrees at 7 bases. The germline V gene has CDR1 LNHDA and CDR2 SQIVND (reference sequence). The CDR3 has 13 residues. Losses at the gene ends were 5 bases for V and 2 bases for J; bases not matched to a gene: 3. DNA for the CDR3: TGTGCCAGTAGTTGGGGGACTACCTACGAGCAGTACTTC. Translating it yields CASSWGTTYEQYF.

The rearrangement uses TRBV20-1 and TRBJ2-7; 7 nucleotides align to TRBD1. The CDR3 has 11 residues. After removal of 7 bases from V and 3 bases from J, the junction contained 3 bases not matched to a gene. CDR1 is DFQATT, CDR2 SNEGSKA, per germline (reference sequence). The DNA of the CDR3 is TGCAGTGTCGGGACAGACTACGAGCAGTACTTC. This gives the protein CSVGTDYEQYF.

The chain uses TRBV27 and TRBJ1-2; D gene unclear. CDR3 size: 13 residues. Trimming removed 4 bases at V and 8 bases at J, with 14 bases between. The germline CDR1 and CDR2 sequences are MNHEY and SMNVEV (reference sequence). CDR3 in amino acids: CASSSAGLGGYTF. CDR3 DNA sequence: TGTGCCAGCAGTTCTGCGGGCTTGGGGGGCTACACCTTC.

This rearrangement joins TRBV5-8 to TRBJ1-2; the match to TRBD1 covers 11 bases. The CDR3 spans 16 residues. Germline CDR1 reads SGHTS; CDR2 reads YDEGEE. V shed 2 bases and J 6 bases; nucleotides not matched to a gene: 9. The CDR3 is CASSFQLRDRGDGYTF. The CDR3 region has the DNA TGTGCCAGCAGCTTTCAGCTCCGGGACAGGGGGGATGGCTACACCTTC.

The chain employs TRBV9 and TRBJ2-7; 8 bases match TRBD2. V lost 5 bases to trimming and J lost 3 bases; unmatched junction nucleotides: 10. CDR3 length: 15 amino acids. The germline gives CDR1 SGDLS, CDR2 YYNGEE. The CDR3, as DNA: TGTGCCAGCAGTGTCACTAGCGGTTCGATCTACGAGCAGTACTTC. Its protein is CASSVTSGSIYEQYF.

The chain links TRBV4-2 to TRBJ1-3; 10 bases align to TRBD1. Germline-derived CDR1 and CDR2 are LGHNA and YNFKEQ. The CDR3 spans 16 residues. V shed 0 bases and J 6 bases; nucleotides not matched to a gene: 5. This CDR3 is CASSQEYGTGANTIYF. The CDR3 coding sequence is TGTGCCAGCAGCCAAGAATACGGGACAGGGGCAAACACCATATATTTT.